The rows below give T cell receptor beta chains drawn from one sample of a study of blood T cell repertoires in COVID-19. The protocol was immunoSEQ multiplex PCR, while the TCRdb copy is restricted to in-frame clones and leaves out a portion. The sample holds over 150,000 clones; about four fifths are singletons and the top ten take approximately 12%. The sequencing input was peripheral blood. These receptors were obtained from a woman over 75 with COVID-19, enrolled during active disease. The conserved cysteine and the conserved F or W are not part of the CDR3 here.

J,V,CDR3
TRBJ2-2,TRBV4-1,ASSHLAGGLGELF
TRBJ2-5,TRBV2,ASRLTGGRKTQY
TRBJ1-2,TRBV19,ASSIFWRVGDGYT
TRBJ2-1,TRBV7-9,ASSLVSGGAYNEQF
TRBJ1-4,TRBV10-3,AISESRGLEKLF
TRBJ1-2,TRBV3-1/TRBV3-2,ASSQGRQGTYGYT
TRBJ2-3,TRBV30,AWSVMGIAGGGTDTQY
TRBJ2-3,TRBV30,AWSEGLAGATDTQY
TRBJ1-6,TRBV10-3,AIRGDRDSPLH
TRBJ2-1,TRBV7-2,ASSLGAGDYNEQF
TRBJ2-4,TRBV19,ATQTVAKNIQY
TRBJ1-1,TRBV29-1,SGQGGGDTEAF
TRBJ1-6,TRBV5-4,ASSPTQSGFSPLH
TRBJ2-1,TRBV29-1,SVTSDSYNEQF
TRBJ2-7,TRBV13,ASRRVLGGKSWEQY
TRBJ2-1,TRBV15,ATSIGVSSYNEQF
TRBJ2-7,TRBV5-5,ASSLNSGYEQY
TRBJ1-2,TRBV5-4,ASGPGQGGYGYT
TRBJ1-6,TRBV9,ASSGTGWHSPLH